Here is one T cell receptor beta chain with its context. Its target is unknown. CDR1 is SEHNR, CDR2 FQNEAQ, per germline (reference sequence). V lost 2 bases to trimming and J lost 6 bases, with 15 bases between them. This CDR3 is built from 15 residues. The use of a sample-barcoded 5' primer and a J-beta primer mix characterized a second PCR of roughly 7 to 12 cycles. Carrying 12 random nucleotides, a template-switch adaptor labeled each individual cDNA molecule. MiXCR, run by TCRdb on the 5' RACE reads, gives a single entry per CDR3 protein. The profile shows 850,000 to 1,100,000 distinct CDR3 sequences, roughly two fifths of them singletons. This sample was included in a study of blood T cells in healthy people across ages. Study-wide results and caveats: Both higher diversity and more naive CD4+ cells marked long-lived donors when set against aged donors.

This chain uses TRBV7-9 with TRBJ2-3; D is possibly TRBD1 or TRBD2 (5 bases each). The receptor was derived from a man younger than 30 in good health. Sequencing was performed on blood. In nucleotides, the CDR3 is TGTGCCAGCAGCTTATTCAGGGATTCGGGGGATACGCAGTATTTT. Amino acids: CASSLFRDSGDTQYF. The full variable domain, with the rest looked up from reference TRBV7-9 and TRBJ2-3, is DTGVSQNPRHKITKRGQNVTFRCDPISEHNRLYWYRQTLGQGPEFLTYFQNEAQLEKSRLLSDRFSAERPKGSFSTLEIQRTEQGDSAMYLCASSLFRDSGDTQYFGPGTRLTVL.